These 28 T cell receptor beta chains were sequenced from one sample in a study of OX40 agonist ivuxolimab in advanced cancers. Measured with immunoSEQ multiplex PCR; TCRdb has only the in-frame clones, and not every one. Altogether about 81,000 clones are present, 88% being singletons, with the ten largest covering 0.45% to 0.55%. The sample here was CD4+ or CD8+ T cells sorted from blood, taken in a trial of the OX40 agonist ivuxolimab. The receptors here all came from an adult with an advanced solid tumor such as melanoma, head and neck, liver or kidney cancer.

This clone was found once. This chain joins TRBV12-5 and TRBJ1-1; tentative D call: TRBD1 (5 bases). Trimming removed 1 base at V and 5 bases at J, with 17 bases between. This CDR3 has 16 residues. Germline values: CDR1 LGHNT, CDR2 FRNRAP. The CDR3 spells CASGLAQTARGTEAFF. The CDR3 DNA reads as TGTGCTAGTGGTTTGGCGCAGACAGCCCGAGGGACTGAAGCTTTCTTT.

The chain links TRBV5-1 to TRBJ2-3; D is ambiguous. The germline V gene has CDR1 SGHRS and CDR2 YFSETQ. This CDR3 is built from 12 residues. The germline V and J ends were trimmed by 0 bases and 6 bases, with 5 bases remaining between them. CDR3: CASSLDVDTQYF. The DNA for the CDR3 is TGCGCCAGCAGCTTGGACGTGGATACGCAGTATTTT.

The genes are TRBV18 and TRBJ2-5, with 10 bases fitting TRBD1. CDR3 size: 16 residues. The J segment lost 5 bases and the V segment lost 3 bases, leaving 9 bases of the junction unmatched. Germline V lookup: CDR1 KGHSH, CDR2 LQKENI. Here the CDR3 reads CASSPQDRGALETQYF. The CDR3, as DNA: TGTGCCAGCTCACCCCAGGACAGGGGGGCGCTTGAGACCCAGTACTTC.

The chain carries TRBV5-1 and TRBJ2-5; the D call may be TRBD1 or TRBD2 (5 bases each). The CDR3 has 14 amino acids. Germline V gene data show CDR1 as SGHRS and CDR2 as YFSETQ. The ends were cut back, 5 bases at V and 3 bases at J, with 14 bases in the middle. CDR3 sequence: CASRTGDGKETQYF. The CDR3 DNA reads as TGCGCCAGCAGGACCGGGGACGGGAAAGAGACCCAGTACTTC.

This clone has only one observation. The V call is TRBV7-9, the J call TRBJ1-2, with D possibly TRBD1 on 6 matching bases. Between the trimmed V and J ends, which lost 5 bases and 7 bases, there was a span of 20 bases. Germline V gene data show CDR1 as SEHNR and CDR2 as FQNEAQ (reference sequence). This CDR3 is built from 15 residues. The CDR3 DNA is TGTGCCAGCAGCCCCCTCGGGGGGGGCGTTGGTGGCTACACCTTC. This encodes CASSPLGGGVGGYTF.

The J gene is TRBJ2-7, the V gene TRBV6-1; perhaps TRBD2 as D (6 bases). The V end lost 1 base, the J end lost 0 bases, and 7 bases lay between the germline ends. This CDR3 has 14 residues. Germline-derived CDR1 and CDR2 are MNHNS and SASEGT. In DNA, the CDR3 is TGTGCCAGCAGTGAAGGGGGAGGCTCCTACGAGCAGTACTTC. It encodes CASSEGGGSYEQYF.

The chain links TRBV4-3 to TRBJ1-2, with TRBD1 matching 11 bases. Germline V CDR1 and CDR2: LGHNA, YSLEER. The V gene end was trimmed by 3 bases and the J gene end by 6 bases; junction bases not matched to a gene: 3. There are 14 residues in the CDR3. For the CDR3, the DNA is TGCGCCAGCAGCCACCAGGGACAGGGGGATGGCTACACCTTC. Its protein product is CASSHQGQGDGYTF.

This chain connects TRBV6-6 to TRBJ2-5; 7 bases are shared with TRBD1. There are 15 residues in the CDR3. The junction had 8 bases not matched to a gene; V was cut back by 2 bases and J by 5 bases. Germline assignment: CDR1 MNHNY and CDR2 SVGAGI (reference sequence). The CDR3 loop is CASSYPTTGLETQYF. The DNA for the CDR3 is TGTGCCAGCAGTTACCCAACGACAGGGTTGGAGACCCAGTACTTC.

This clone came up once. J is TRBJ1-2 and V is TRBV4-1; 7 bases agree with TRBD1. CDR1 is MGHRA, CDR2 YSYEKL, per germline. CDR3 length: 15 amino acids. V was pared by 4 bases and J by 3 bases, with 8 bases of the junction left unmatched. In DNA, the CDR3 is TGCGCCAGCAGCCTCCGGACAGGAGAGGACTATGGCTACACCTTC. Translated: CASSLRTGEDYGYTF.

The rearrangement links TRBV4-1 to TRBJ2-7; D might be TRBD1 or TRBD2, each matching 5 bases. Germline loops: CDR1 MGHRA, CDR2 YSYEKL. V lost 1 base and J lost 4, with 23 bases in between. This CDR3 spans 18 amino acids. The CDR3 bases are TGCGCCAGCAGCCAAGGGCTCCTCTCTAGGGACCAGGCATACGAGCAGTACTTC. This sequence encodes CASSQGLLSRDQAYEQYF.

This chain links TRBV5-1 with TRBJ1-2, with D perhaps matching TRBD1 (6 bases). The CDR3 runs to 16 residues. Germline CDR1 SGHRS, CDR2 YFSETQ. V lost 0 bases, J lost 6 bases, and 18 bases lay in between. This CDR3 reads CASSLDPDSARNGYTF. CDR3 in DNA: TGCGCCAGCAGCTTGGATCCGGACAGCGCTCGGAATGGCTACACCTTC.

This chain links TRBV28 with TRBJ2-5; no clear D gene. Germline V gene sequence: CDR1 MDHEN, CDR2 SYDVKM. The V end lost 4 bases, the J end lost 7 bases, and 7 bases lay between the germline ends. The CDR3 is made up of 11 amino acids. The CDR3: CASSSLGTQYF. The CDR3 region has the DNA TGTGCCAGCAGTTCATTGGGGACCCAGTACTTC.

The CDR3 bases are TGTGCCATGGATGGGGTATGGAATTACGAGCAGTACTTC. It encodes CAMDGVWNYEQYF. The chain is built from TRBV2 and TRBJ2-7; D remains ambiguous. The CDR3 contains 13 residues. The V and J ends lost 10 bases and 4 bases respectively, with 17 bases between them. Germline CDR1 reads SNHLY; CDR2 reads FYNNEI.

This rearrangement joins TRBV7-2 to TRBJ1-5; tentative D call: TRBD1 (6 bases). This CDR3 contains 13 residues. V lost 5 bases to trimming and J lost 4 bases, with 9 bases between them. Germline values: CDR1 SGHTA, CDR2 FQGNSA. CDR3 residues: CASSRGPNQPQHF. CDR3 coding DNA: TGTGCCAGCAGCCGGGGGCCGAATCAGCCCCAGCATTTT.

The chain has TRBV4-2 and TRBJ1-2, with 8 bases fitting TRBD1. The CDR3 runs 17 residues. Germline V CDR1 and CDR2: LGHNA, YNFKEQ. The J segment lost 8 bases and the V segment lost 1 base, leaving 15 bases of the junction unmatched. This chain's CDR3 is CASSQVLYATGDFGYTF. The CDR3 bases are TGTGCCAGCAGCCAAGTCCTTTACGCGACAGGGGATTTCGGCTACACCTTC.

This chain connects TRBV18 to TRBJ2-7, with TRBD1 identical over 7 bases. The CDR3 totals 17 residues. V gave up 2 bases and J gave up 0 bases; unmatched junction bases: 10. Germline CDR1 KGHSH, CDR2 LQKENI. The CDR3 nucleotides are TGTGCCAGCTCACCATCGACAGGGCCACATAGCTCCTACGAGCAGTACTTC. It translates to CASSPSTGPHSSYEQYF.

A word on this clone: The germline gene is not matched at one end of the junction; a read error may be the cause. This sequence joins TRBV6-8 and TRBJ2-7; D may be TRBD1 or TRBD2 (5 bases each). This CDR3 region has 11 residues. Germline-derived CDR1 and CDR2 are MNHGY and SAAAGT. Here the CDR3 reads CASSRDLTLRF. Written as DNA, the CDR3 is TGTGCCAGCAGTCGGGACCTAACCTTACGCTTC.

The CDR3 loop is CAIRLTVNTEAFF. The DNA for the CDR3 is TGTGCCATCAGGCTGACAGTCAACACTGAAGCTTTCTTT. The rearrangement uses TRBV10-3 and TRBJ1-1; possibly TRBD1 for D (5 bases). Germline V gene lookup returns CDR1 ENHRY and CDR2 SYGVKD. V shed 6 bases and J shed 2 bases, with 10 bases lying between them. The CDR3 runs 13 residues.

The V gene is TRBV6-6, the J gene TRBJ1-2, with D unresolved. V lost 2 bases and J 8 bases, leaving 18 bases between the germline ends. Germline loops: CDR1 MNHNY, CDR2 SVGAGI (reference sequence). The CDR3 contains 15 residues. CDR3 region: CASSYDARRSEGYTF. CDR3 DNA sequence: TGTGCCAGCAGTTACGACGCCAGGCGGTCGGAGGGCTACACCTTC.

The sample holds one count of this clone. The rearrangement links TRBV6-5 to TRBJ1-5, with unresolved D. Germline V lookup: CDR1 MNHEY, CDR2 SVGAGI. Trimming cost V 7 bases and J 2 bases, with 6 bases left between them. The CDR3 spans 12 residues. The DNA of the CDR3 is TGTGCCAGCAAAGCAGGCAATCAGCCCCAGCATTTT. As protein: CASKAGNQPQHF.

The V call is TRBV5-5, the J call TRBJ1-2; D ambiguous. The germline V and J ends were trimmed by 4 bases and 3 bases, with 16 bases remaining between them. Germline CDR1 is SGHKS and CDR2 is YYEKEE (reference sequence). This CDR3 has 15 residues. The CDR3 reads CASSPVLALDYGYTF. In DNA form, the CDR3 reads TGTGCCAGCAGCCCCGTTTTGGCGCTCGACTATGGCTACACCTTC.

The chain links TRBV5-1 to TRBJ1-1; unclear D gene. V lost 6 bases and J 1 base, leaving 10 bases between the germline ends. This CDR3 spans 13 amino acids. Per the germline V gene, CDR1 is SGHRS and CDR2 is YFSETQ. The CDR3 DNA follows: TGCGCCAGCACCCCCCTCTCGAACACTGAAGCTTTCTTT. Translated, it gives CASTPLSNTEAFF. The whole variable domain, filled in from reference TRBV5-1 and TRBJ1-1, reads KAGVTQTPRYLIKTRGQQVTLSCSPISGHRSVSWYQQTPGQGLQFLFEYFSETQRNKGNFPGRFSGRQFSNSRSEMNVSTLELGDSALYLCASTPLSNTEAFFGQGTRLTVV.

The chain couples TRBV9 to TRBJ1-3; tentative D call: TRBD1 (5 bases). CDR3 length: 15 residues. Trimming took off 4 bases at V and 0 bases at J, with 11 bases between the two ends. In germline, CDR1 is SGDLS, CDR2 YYNGEE. The CDR3 DNA reads TGTGCCAGCAGCAATCAGGGTATCTCTGGAAACACCATATATTTT. Translated, it gives CASSNQGISGNTIYF.

This chain joins TRBV6-5 and TRBJ2-7; TRBD1 might be the D (7 bases). Trimming removed 0 bases from V and 4 bases from J, with 10 bases in between. The CDR3 length is 14 residues. From germline, CDR1 is MNHEY and CDR2 SVGAGI. The DNA for the CDR3 is TGTGCCAGCAGTTACTCCAGGGGGGTATACGAGCAGTACTTC. The encoded protein is CASSYSRGVYEQYF.

This rearrangement joins TRBV19 to TRBJ1-5; 12 bases match TRBD1. V lost 6 bases to trimming and J lost 2 bases; unmatched junction nucleotides: 8. The CDR3 is 17 residues long. CDR1 is LNHDA, CDR2 SQIVND, per germline (reference sequence). CDR3: CASSSQGTGGGNQPQHF. The CDR3 DNA is TGTGCCAGTAGCAGCCAGGGGACAGGGGGCGGCAATCAGCCCCAGCATTTT.

The V call is TRBV14, the J call TRBJ2-5; D not certain. CDR3 length: 11 residues. CDR1 and CDR2 (germline): SGHDN, FVKESK. V gave up 3 bases and J gave up 3 bases, with 2 bases separating them. The CDR3 protein is CASSQEETQYF. The CDR3 bases are TGTGCCAGCAGCCAGGAAGAGACCCAGTACTTC.

The J gene is TRBJ1-1, the V gene TRBV6-5; 9 positions agree with TRBD1. The CDR3 extends over 12 amino acids. CDR1 is MNHEY, CDR2 SVGAGI, per germline. Trimming took 5 bases from V and 7 from J; bases not matched to a gene: 2. The CDR3 spells CASSGDRVEAFF. Written as DNA, the CDR3 is TGTGCCAGCAGTGGGGACAGGGTTGAAGCTTTCTTT.

The chain joins TRBV5-6 to TRBJ1-6; D call uncertain. The CDR3 has 15 amino acids. Per germline, CDR1 SGHDT and CDR2 YYEEEE. V shed 3 bases and J shed 6 bases, with 13 bases lying between them. CDR3 in amino acids: CASSSRWPPNSPLHF. The CDR3 DNA sequence: TGTGCCAGCAGCTCCCGGTGGCCTCCTAATTCACCCCTCCACTTT.